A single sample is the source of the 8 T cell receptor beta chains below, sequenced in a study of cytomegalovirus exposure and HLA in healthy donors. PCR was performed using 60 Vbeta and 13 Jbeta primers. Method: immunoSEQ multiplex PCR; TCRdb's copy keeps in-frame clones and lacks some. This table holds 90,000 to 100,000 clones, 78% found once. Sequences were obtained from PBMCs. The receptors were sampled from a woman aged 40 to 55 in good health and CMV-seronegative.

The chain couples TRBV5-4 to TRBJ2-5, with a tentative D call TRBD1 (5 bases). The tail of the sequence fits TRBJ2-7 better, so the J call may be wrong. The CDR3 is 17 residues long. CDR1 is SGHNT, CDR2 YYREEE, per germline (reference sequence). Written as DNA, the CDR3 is TGTGCCAGCAGCTTGGCCGAATCCCTGTACAGGTCCTACGAGCAGTACTTC. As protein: CASSLAESLYRSYEQYF.

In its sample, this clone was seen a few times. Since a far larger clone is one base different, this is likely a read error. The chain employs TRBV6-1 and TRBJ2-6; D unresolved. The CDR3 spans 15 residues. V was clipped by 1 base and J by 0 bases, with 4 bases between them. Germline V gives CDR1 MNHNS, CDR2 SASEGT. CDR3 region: CASSEDSSGANVLTF. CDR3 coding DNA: TGTGCCAGCAGTGAAGACAGCTCTGGGGCCAACGTCCTGACTTTC.

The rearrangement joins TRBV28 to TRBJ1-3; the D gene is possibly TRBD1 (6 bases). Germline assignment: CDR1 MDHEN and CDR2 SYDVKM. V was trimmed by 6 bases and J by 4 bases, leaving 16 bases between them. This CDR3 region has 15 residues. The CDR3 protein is CASSPPGTRGNTIYF. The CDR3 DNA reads TGTGCCAGCAGCCCCCCGGGGACAAGAGGAAACACCATATATTTT.

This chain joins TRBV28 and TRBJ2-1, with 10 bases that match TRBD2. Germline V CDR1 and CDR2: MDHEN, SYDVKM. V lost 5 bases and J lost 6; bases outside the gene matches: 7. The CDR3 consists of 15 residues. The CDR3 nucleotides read TGTGCCAGCAGTGGTCGGACTAGCGGTAGCAATGAGCAGTTCTTC. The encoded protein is CASSGRTSGSNEQFF.

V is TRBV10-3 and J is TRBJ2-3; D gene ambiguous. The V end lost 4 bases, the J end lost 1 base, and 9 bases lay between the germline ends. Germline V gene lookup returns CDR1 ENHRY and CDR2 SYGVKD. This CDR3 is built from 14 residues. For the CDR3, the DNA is TGTGCCATCAGTGGGCCTAGACGCACAGATACGCAGTATTTT. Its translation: CAISGPRRTDTQYF.

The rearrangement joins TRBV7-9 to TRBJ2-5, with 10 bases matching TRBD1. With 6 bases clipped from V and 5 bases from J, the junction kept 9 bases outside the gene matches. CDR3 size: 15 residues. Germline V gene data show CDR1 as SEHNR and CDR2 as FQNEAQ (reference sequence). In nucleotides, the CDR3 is TGTGCCAGCAGACTGCCGGGACAGGGGTATGAGACCCAGTACTTC. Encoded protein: CASRLPGQGYETQYF.

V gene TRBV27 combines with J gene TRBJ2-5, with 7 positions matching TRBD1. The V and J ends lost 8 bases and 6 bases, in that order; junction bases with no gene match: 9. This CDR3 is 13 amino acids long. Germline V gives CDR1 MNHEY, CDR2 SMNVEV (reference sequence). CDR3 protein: CASGPGQVQTQYF. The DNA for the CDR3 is TGTGCCAGCGGGCCCGGACAGGTCCAGACCCAGTACTTC.

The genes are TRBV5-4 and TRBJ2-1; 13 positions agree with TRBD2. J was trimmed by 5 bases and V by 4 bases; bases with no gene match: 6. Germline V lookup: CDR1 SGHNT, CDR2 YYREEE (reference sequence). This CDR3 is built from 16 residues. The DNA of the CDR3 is TGTGCCAGCAGCAGAGCCGGGACTAGCGGGGACAATGAGCAGTTCTTC. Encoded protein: CASSRAGTSGDNEQFF.